This T cell receptor (beta chain) came from a study of T-cell memory formation after mild COVID-19. Overall study: TCR clusters largely stayed donor specific. General study findings and limits: The finding that pre-infection memory included some responding clones suggested that cross-reactive memory joined. Clones contracting over day 15 to 85 were CD4/CD8 balanced, with later expanders leaning CD4+.

Trimming stripped 3 bases from V and 4 bases from J, with 12 bases between. Germline CDR1 DFQATT, CDR2 SNEGSKA (reference sequence). CDR3 length: 14 amino acids. Concerning this clonotype itself: Its antigen is still unknown.

TCRdb passed the 5' RACE reads through MiXCR, listing each CDR3 protein once. The data contain about 340,000 distinct CDR3 sequences, under 15% of them singletons. This receptor was obtained from a man aged 18 to 35 who had mild COVID-19 (a few samples of this study predate the infection). Cell type and time point are not known. The genes are TRBV20-1 and TRBJ2-2; D ambiguous. Sequenced material: PBMCs or a T cell subset sorted from them (not recorded which). CDR3 sequence reads: CSASSGLRTGELFF. For the CDR3, the DNA is TGCAGTGCTAGTAGTGGGCTACGCACCGGGGAGCTGTTTTTT.